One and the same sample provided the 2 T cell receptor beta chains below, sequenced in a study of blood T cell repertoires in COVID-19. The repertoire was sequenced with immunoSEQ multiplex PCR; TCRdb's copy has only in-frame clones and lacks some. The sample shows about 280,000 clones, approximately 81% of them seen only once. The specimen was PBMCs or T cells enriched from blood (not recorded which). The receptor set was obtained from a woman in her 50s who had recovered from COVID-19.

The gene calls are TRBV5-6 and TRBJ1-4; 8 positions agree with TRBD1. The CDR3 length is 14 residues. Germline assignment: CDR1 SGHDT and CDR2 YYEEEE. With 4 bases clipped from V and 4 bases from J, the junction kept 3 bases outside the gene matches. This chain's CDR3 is CASSRTGLNEKLFF. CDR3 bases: TGTGCCAGCAGCCGGACAGGGCTTAATGAAAAACTGTTTTTT. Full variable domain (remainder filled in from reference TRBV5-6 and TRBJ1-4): DAGVTQSPTHLIKTRGQQVTLRCSPKSGHDTVSWYQQALGQGPQFIFQYYEEEERQRGNFPDRFSGHQFPNYSSELNVNALLLGDSALYLCASSRTGLNEKLFFGSGTQLSVL.

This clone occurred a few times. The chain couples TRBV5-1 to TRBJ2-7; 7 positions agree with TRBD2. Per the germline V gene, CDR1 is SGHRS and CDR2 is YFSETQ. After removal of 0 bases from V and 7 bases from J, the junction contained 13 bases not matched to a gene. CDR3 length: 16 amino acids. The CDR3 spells CASSLASLAGVEEQYF. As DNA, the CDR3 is TGCGCCAGCAGCTTGGCCTCTCTGGCGGGAGTGGAGGAGCAGTACTTC.